These 16 T cell receptor beta chains originate from one sample sequenced in a study of sequential checkpoint blockade in melanoma (dated by TCRdb to the late 2010s). The protocol used for the library was the immunoSEQ multiplex PCR assay. TCRdb limited this immuneACCESS table to in-frame rearrangements with V and J called. A share of clones is missing; checked studies link under half to unresolved V genes, and the rest is unexplained. The sample profile shows some 2,000 clones; approximately 17% of them were found once. 15% to 20% of the sample lies in the top ten. The treatment or condition label, as the study defines it: randomized to nivolumab then ipilimumab (arm A) or the reverse (arm B). This specimen consisted of tumor tissue (inferred from file names), obtained from a patient given nivolumab and ipilimumab in sequence. The receptors derive from a human donor with melanoma.

This clone is medium-sized (0.01 to 0.1%) in the sample. The V gene is TRBV6-8, the J gene TRBJ1-4, with D hard to call. Trimming took 6 bases from V and 3 from J, leaving 8 bases between them. Germline V gene sequence: CDR1 MNHGY, CDR2 SAAAGT. This CDR3 comprises 13 residues. The CDR3 DNA reads as TGTGCCAGCAGGGATAAGGCTAATGAAAAACTGTTTTTT. Translating gives CASRDKANEKLFF.

The rearrangement joins TRBV16 to TRBJ2-7, with D perhaps TRBD1 (5 bases). Trimming removed 8 bases at V and 2 bases at J, with 16 bases between. The CDR3 is 14 residues long. Germline V gene sequence: CDR1 KGHSY, CDR2 FQNENV. For the CDR3, the DNA is TGTGCCAGCGGGAAAGGTCAGGGAACCTACGAGCAGTACTTC. Residues: CASGKGQGTYEQYF.

This clone has a handful of counts. The chain links TRBV11-3 to TRBJ1-2; D gene unclear. Germline V lookup: CDR1 SGHNT, CDR2 YENEEA. Trimming took 0 bases from V and 7 from J, leaving 12 bases between them. The CDR3 has 14 residues. The CDR3 here is CASSLDGRGLGYTF. The CDR3 region has the DNA TGTGCCAGCAGCTTAGATGGGCGGGGTCTTGGCTACACCTTC.

The V and J genes are TRBV19 and TRBJ2-6; a weak D match, TRBD2 (6 bases). Germline V gives CDR1 LNHDA, CDR2 SQIVND (reference sequence). Trimming took 0 bases from V and 4 from J, leaving 16 bases between them. The CDR3 runs to 18 residues. CDR3: CASSIDAGRGVGANVLTF. Here the CDR3 DNA reads TGTGCCAGTAGTATAGACGCGGGGAGAGGGGTCGGGGCCAACGTCCTGACTTTC.

This clone counts as medium-sized. V gene TRBV11-3 combines with J gene TRBJ1-1; 7 bases map to TRBD1. After removal of 3 bases from V and 1 base from J, the junction contained 2 bases not matched to a gene. Looked up from germline, CDR1 is SGHNT and CDR2 is YENEEA. The CDR3 extends over 14 amino acids. CDR3 DNA: TGTGCCAGCAGCTTGAGGGGGCAGAACACTGAAGCTTTCTTT. As protein: CASSLRGQNTEAFF.

By sample fraction, this clone is medium-sized. The genes are TRBV11-3 and TRBJ2-1; 8 nucleotides agree with TRBD2. Losses at the gene ends were 0 bases for V and 4 bases for J; bases not matched to a gene: 5. This CDR3 has 16 residues. CDR1 SGHNT and CDR2 YENEEA come from the germline V gene. CDR3 coding DNA: TGTGCCAGCAGCTTAGATAGGGGACTAGATTACAATGAGCAGTTCTTC. Its translation: CASSLDRGLDYNEQFF.

This chain joins TRBV19 and TRBJ2-7; TRBD1 agrees at 7 bases. Germline trimming cut 0 bases from V and 2 bases from J; bases unmatched to any gene: 1. Germline lookup yields CDR1 LNHDA and CDR2 SQIVND (reference sequence). This CDR3 has 14 amino acids. The CDR3 region has the DNA TGTGCCAGTAGTATAGAAGGGGGCCCCTACGAGCAGTACTTC. It translates to CASSIEGGPYEQYF.

The chain has TRBV6-8 and TRBJ2-2, with D hard to call. V was pared by 7 bases and J by 1 base, with 4 bases between. Germline lookup yields CDR1 MNHGY and CDR2 SAAAGT. The CDR3 runs to 12 residues. In nucleotides, the CDR3 is TGTGCCAGCAAAGGGAACACCGGGGAGCTGTTTTTT. Its protein product is CASKGNTGELFF.

This clone was seen a few times. The gene calls are TRBV30 and TRBJ1-1; D remains ambiguous. Trimming removed 5 bases at V and 11 bases at J, with 24 bases between. Germline lookup yields CDR1 GTSNPN and CDR2 SVGIG (reference sequence). This CDR3 spans 14 amino acids. The CDR3 DNA reads as TGTGCCTGGGCTTTGGGAGGAAACCGCCCGTGGGCTTTCTTT. This gives the protein CAWALGGNRPWAFF.

This rearrangement joins TRBV28 to TRBJ2-1; 14 nucleotides match TRBD2. The CDR3 spans 16 residues. The germline V gene encodes CDR1 MDHEN and CDR2 SYDVKM. The ends lost 6 bases at V and 6 bases at J; junction bases unmatched: 7. DNA of the CDR3: TGTGCCAGCAGCAGACTAGCGGGAGGGCCGGGCAATGAGCAGTTCTTC. Translated: CASSRLAGGPGNEQFF.

The genes are TRBV12-5 and TRBJ1-1, with D maybe TRBD1 (6 bases). CDR1 is LGHNT, CDR2 FRNRAP, per germline. The CDR3 length is 11 residues. V gave up 5 bases and J gave up 11 bases, with 12 bases separating them. Here the CDR3 DNA reads TGTGCTAGTGGTCCCCAGGGGCCGGCTTTCTTT. Residues: CASGPQGPAFF.

CDR3 region: CASSRQGAGGYTF. Written as DNA, the CDR3 is TGTGCCAGCAGTCGGCAGGGGGCCGGTGGCTACACCTTC. The chain recombines TRBV6-8 with TRBJ1-2; the match to TRBD1 covers 8 bases. Germline V gene sequence: CDR1 MNHGY, CDR2 SAAAGT. There are 13 residues in the CDR3. With V trimmed by 5 bases and J by 7 bases, 6 bases remained unmatched.

V usage is TRBV5-1 and J usage is TRBJ1-6; maybe TRBD1 (5 bases). CDR1 is SGHRS, CDR2 YFSETQ, per germline. The CDR3 loop spans 15 amino acids. The V end lost 0 bases, the J end lost 7 bases, and 11 bases lay between the germline ends. CDR3 sequence reads: CASSLAGGENSPLHF. CDR3 coding DNA: TGCGCCAGCAGCTTGGCCGGAGGGGAAAATTCACCCCTCCACTTT.

This clone is termed medium-sized (0.01 to 0.1%). The chain has TRBV28 and TRBJ2-7; D not certain. The CDR3 runs to 14 residues. CDR1 and CDR2 (germline): MDHEN, SYDVKM. V gave up 7 bases and J gave up 1 base, with 14 bases separating them. The CDR3 DNA is TGTGCCAGCACCCTCTCGGGCAGGTCCTACGAGCAGTACTTC. Residues: CASTLSGRSYEQYF.

This clone was counted between two and nine times. This sequence joins TRBV9 and TRBJ2-1, with D possibly being TRBD2 (6 bases). The CDR3 consists of 15 residues. V lost 4 bases to trimming and J lost 3 bases, with 14 bases between them. The germline CDR1 and CDR2 sequences are SGDLS and YYNGEE. CDR3 in amino acids: CASSPAGLSYNEQFF. In DNA form, the CDR3 reads TGTGCCAGCAGCCCAGCGGGTCTGAGCTACAATGAGCAGTTCTTC.

This clone is medium-sized (0.01 to 0.1%). This chain links TRBV9 with TRBJ2-3; D may match TRBD1 or TRBD2 (6 bases each). Trimming removed 6 bases at V and 2 bases at J, with 19 bases between. The CDR3 consists of 16 residues. The germline CDR1 and CDR2 sequences are SGDLS and YYNGEE. The CDR3 nucleotides are TGTGCCAGCACGTCCGGGGGCCTATCCAACACAGATACGCAGTATTTT. Protein: CASTSGGLSNTDTQYF.